The rows below give T cell receptor beta chains drawn from one sample of a study of CD8 T cells in ankylosing spondylitis. TCRdb passed the 5' RACE reads through MiXCR, listing each CDR3 protein once. The sample comprises some 140,000 distinct CDR3 sequences, roughly a sixth of which are singletons, and 25% to 40% rests with the top ten. Sequenced sample: blood, either unsorted or a sorted T cell fraction (not recorded which). These receptors all come from a male donor with ankylosing spondylitis. CDR3s include the opening cysteine and the closing phenylalanine or tryptophan. The D gene is left open where the match is weak. Where a row states a size, it is once, few, many or the class of an expanded clone; other rows omit it.

d_call cdr3_length j_call clone_size v_call cdr3_aa cdr3_nt
- 13 TRBJ2-1 many TRBV7-2 CASSYFGGNEQFF TGTGCCAGCAGCTATTTTGGGGGCAATGAGCAGTTCTTC
- 16 TRBJ2-1 few TRBV19 CASSKMDYGSYNEQFF TGTGCCAGTAGTAAGATGGATTATGGTTCCTACAATGAGCAGTTCTTC
- 13 TRBJ1-1 few TRBV7-9 CASSGHRNTEAFF TGTGCCAGCAGCGGCCACAGGAACACTGAAGCTTTCTTT
- 15 TRBJ2-1 few TRBV11-2 CASSLTLALYNEQFF TGTGCCAGCAGCTTAACCCTAGCGTTGTACAATGAGCAGTTCTTC
TRBD1 15 TRBJ2-7 - TRBV4-2 CASSQETGGFYEQYF TGTGCCAGCAGCCAAGAGACAGGGGGCTTTTACGAGCAGTACTTC
TRBD2 13 TRBJ2-1 few TRBV20-1 CSAYPGLANEQFF TGCAGTGCATATCCGGGACTAGCTAACGAGCAGTTCTTC
- 15 TRBJ1-5 - TRBV27 CASSFGDSSNQPQHF TGTGCCAGCAGTTTTGGTGACAGTAGCAATCAGCCCCAGCATTTT
TRBD2 15 TRBJ2-3 few TRBV7-7 CASSLHGRASDTQYF TGTGCTAGCAGCTTACACGGGAGGGCCTCCGATACGCAGTATTTT
- 15 TRBJ1-1 few TRBV28 CASSRRHEGDTEAFF TGTGCCAGCAGTAGACGACATGAGGGGGACACTGAAGCTTTCTTT
TRBD2 14 TRBJ2-1 - TRBV27 CASNAPGGGNEQFF TGTGCCAGCAATGCCCCGGGAGGTGGGAATGAGCAGTTCTTC
TRBD2 17 TRBJ2-7 - TRBV2 CASRRTGLAGPSYEQYF TGTGCCAGCAGAAGGACAGGACTAGCGGGACCCTCCTACGAGCAGTACTTC
- 14 TRBJ2-7 few TRBV7-9 CASSLVGHGMEQYF TGTGCCAGCAGCTTAGTAGGACATGGTATGGAGCAGTACTTC